Presented here are 13 T cell receptor beta chains from one specimen sequenced in a study of Ad26.COV2.S vaccination and SARS-CoV-2 variants (TCRdb year 2021). This specimen's treatment or condition label, per the study, means: 15 to 20 received Ad26.COV2.S at low or high dose, single or two shots; 5 received placebo; per-sample allocation not given. For vaccine and placebo recipients, repertoires were sequenced using samples collected on day 63 after the first injection. The library came from the immunoSEQ multiplex PCR assay. TCRdb took over this immuneACCESS table, retaining in-frame rearrangements with V and J assigned. Such tables are incomplete; in checked studies, under half of the missing clones stem from an unresolved V gene, and the remainder is unexplained. A total of about 400,000 clones appear in this sample, under 90% of them only once. The top ten clonotypes cover about 7.4% of the sample.

The input for sequencing was peripheral blood, taken in a trial of Ad26.COV2.S vaccine versus placebo. The receptors originated from a person between 18 and 65 years old who received the Ad26.COV2.S COVID-19 vaccine or a placebo.

This chain uses TRBV5-4 with TRBJ2-2; maybe TRBD2 (5 bases). Between the trimmed V and J ends, which lost 7 bases and 0 bases, there was a span of 13 bases. CDR1 SGHNT and CDR2 YYREEE come from the germline V gene (reference sequence). The CDR3 spans 15 residues. CDR3: CASADWNSNTGELFF. In DNA, the CDR3 is TGTGCCAGCGCGGACTGGAATTCGAACACCGGGGAGCTGTTTTTT.

Here the CDR3 reads CASSLRRGGEQYF. The CDR3 DNA reads TGTGCCAGCAGCTTGCGGAGGGGTGGTGAGCAGTACTTC. The chain combines TRBV5-6 with TRBJ2-7; weak D call: TRBD2 (6 bases). The ends were cut back, 1 base at V and 7 bases at J, with 12 bases in the middle. This CDR3 contains 13 residues. CDR1 and CDR2 from the germline V gene are SGHDT and YYEEEE.

The chain has TRBV25-1 and TRBJ2-1; D uncertain. V lost 1 base to trimming and J lost 9 bases, with 13 bases between them. The germline CDR1 and CDR2 sequences are MGHDK and SYGVNS. The CDR3 contains 14 residues. The CDR3 nucleotides are TGTGCCAGCAGTGAATCGCTTCCCCGCGGTGAGCAGTTCTTC. Translating it yields CASSESLPRGEQFF.

There are a few counts of this clone. V and J are TRBV7-9 and TRBJ1-1; 10 bases align to TRBD1. The germline gives CDR1 SEHNR, CDR2 FQNEAQ (reference sequence). The CDR3 has 17 amino acids. V lost 5 bases and J lost 6; bases outside the gene matches: 15. The CDR3 spells CASSRGQRDRGRPEAFF. The CDR3 DNA reads as TGTGCCAGCAGCCGCGGGCAGAGGGACAGGGGTCGGCCTGAAGCTTTCTTT.

V gene TRBV19 combines with J gene TRBJ1-1, with D possibly matching TRBD1 (5 bases). Germline values: CDR1 LNHDA, CDR2 SQIVND (reference sequence). The CDR3 is made up of 12 amino acids. Trimming cost V 7 bases and J 6 bases, with 12 bases left between them. CDR3 residues: CASMQGVAEAFF. The CDR3 DNA reads TGTGCCAGTATGCAGGGAGTAGCTGAAGCTTTCTTT.

The V call is TRBV27, the J call TRBJ1-6, with TRBD1 matching 7 bases. The V segment lost 1 base and the J segment 7 bases; nucleotides outside the gene matches: 7. CDR1 and CDR2 (germline): MNHEY, SMNVEV (reference sequence). The CDR3 loop spans 16 amino acids. CDR3 in amino acids: CASSLYSDRVNSPLHF. In DNA form, the CDR3 reads TGTGCCAGCAGTTTATACTCCGACAGGGTGAATTCACCCCTCCACTTT.

The J gene is TRBJ2-7, the V gene TRBV10-2; 8 bases map to TRBD2. Germline CDR1 reads WSHSY; CDR2 reads SAAADI. The CDR3 covers 14 residues. V shed 4 bases and J 3 bases; nucleotides not matched to a gene: 5. The CDR3 coding sequence is TGCGCCAGCAGTGCGGGAGGGCTCTACTACGAGCAGTACTTC. This gives the protein CASSAGGLYYEQYF.

In this sample, this clone turned up once. V gene TRBV9 combines with J gene TRBJ2-3; 8 bases map to TRBD2. Germline lookup yields CDR1 SGDLS and CDR2 YYNGEE. The CDR3 totals 16 residues. With 2 bases clipped from V and 2 bases from J, the junction kept 7 bases outside the gene matches. The CDR3 DNA follows: TGTGCCAGCAGCGTCGGACTAGCCGGGGCCACAGATACGCAGTATTTT. Translated: CASSVGLAGATDTQYF.

The chain couples TRBV3-1 (or the pseudogene TRBV3-2) to TRBJ1-3; no clear D. Germline CDR1 is LGHDT and CDR2 is YNNKEL (reference sequence). There are 13 residues in the CDR3. The V and J ends lost 1 base and 1 base respectively, with 2 bases between them. The CDR3: CASSQASGNTIYF. Here the CDR3 DNA reads TGTGCCAGCAGCCAAGCGTCTGGAAACACCATATATTTT.

V usage is TRBV7-9 and J usage is TRBJ2-7; D gene ambiguous. V lost 1 base and J 11 bases, leaving 12 bases between the germline ends. CDR1 and CDR2 (germline): SEHNR, FQNEAQ (reference sequence). The length of the CDR3 is 12 residues. The CDR3 DNA follows: TGTGCCAGCAGCTTAGTTTTTGAGACGGAGTACTTC. This encodes CASSLVFETEYF.

The rearrangement uses TRBV3-1 (or the pseudogene TRBV3-2) and TRBJ2-7; no definite D call. Germline V gene lookup returns CDR1 LGHDT and CDR2 YNNKEL (reference sequence). CDR3 length: 15 amino acids. V lost 0 bases and J lost 2, with 11 bases in between. Written as DNA, the CDR3 is TGTGCCAGCAGCCAAGATCTGGGCTTGACCTACGAGCAGTACTTC. Translated: CASSQDLGLTYEQYF.

The table lists this clone with a count of one. The chain joins TRBV7-8 to TRBJ2-2, with TRBD2 matching 14 bases. Germline assignment: CDR1 SGHVS and CDR2 FQNEAQ. The trim removed 5 bases at V and 0 bases at J, leaving 2 bases unmatched. CDR3 length: 17 residues. The CDR3 sequence: CASSPGLAGANTGELFF. CDR3 in DNA: TGTGCCAGCAGCCCGGGACTAGCGGGGGCGAACACCGGGGAGCTGTTTTTT.

The chain carries TRBV6-5 and TRBJ1-2; no firm D call. The ends were cut back, 7 bases at V and 2 bases at J, with 14 bases in the middle. This CDR3 is built from 14 residues. Looked up from germline, CDR1 is MNHEY and CDR2 is SVGAGI. CDR3 in DNA: TGTGCCAGCATACGTTTACCTCGCAACTATGGCTACACCTTC. Encoded protein: CASIRLPRNYGYTF.